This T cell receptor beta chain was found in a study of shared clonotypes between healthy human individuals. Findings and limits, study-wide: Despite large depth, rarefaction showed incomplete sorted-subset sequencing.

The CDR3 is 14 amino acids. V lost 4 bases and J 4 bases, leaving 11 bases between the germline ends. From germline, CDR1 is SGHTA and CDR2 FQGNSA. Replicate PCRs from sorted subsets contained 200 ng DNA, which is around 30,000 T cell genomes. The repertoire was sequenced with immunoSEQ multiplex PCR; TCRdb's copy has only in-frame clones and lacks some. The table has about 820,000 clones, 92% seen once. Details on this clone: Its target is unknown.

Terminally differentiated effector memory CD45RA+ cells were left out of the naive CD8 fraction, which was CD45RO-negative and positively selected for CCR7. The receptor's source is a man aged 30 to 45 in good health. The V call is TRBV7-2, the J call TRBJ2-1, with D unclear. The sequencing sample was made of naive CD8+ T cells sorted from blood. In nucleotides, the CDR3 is TGTGCCAGCAGCTCGCGAGAACTATACAATGAGCAGTTCTTC. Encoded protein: CASSSRELYNEQFF.